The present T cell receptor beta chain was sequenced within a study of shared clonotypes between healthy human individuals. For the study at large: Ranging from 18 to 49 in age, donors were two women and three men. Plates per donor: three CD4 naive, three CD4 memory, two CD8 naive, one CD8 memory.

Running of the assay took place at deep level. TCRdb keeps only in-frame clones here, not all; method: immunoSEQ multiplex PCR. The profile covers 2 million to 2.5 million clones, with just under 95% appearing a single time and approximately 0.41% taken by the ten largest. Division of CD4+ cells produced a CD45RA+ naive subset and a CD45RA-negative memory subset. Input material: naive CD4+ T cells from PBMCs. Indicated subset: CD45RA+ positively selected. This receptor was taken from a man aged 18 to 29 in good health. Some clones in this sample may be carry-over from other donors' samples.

This CDR3 reads CASCVPGTAYEQYF. The CDR3 coding sequence is TGTGCCAGCTGCGTTCCCGGGACAGCCTACGAGCAGTACTTC. The chain is built from TRBV28 and TRBJ2-7, with 7 bases identical to TRBD1. V lost 8 bases to trimming and J lost 2 bases; unmatched junction nucleotides: 9. This CDR3 has 14 amino acids. The V gene's germline CDR1 is MDHEN and CDR2 SYDVKM.